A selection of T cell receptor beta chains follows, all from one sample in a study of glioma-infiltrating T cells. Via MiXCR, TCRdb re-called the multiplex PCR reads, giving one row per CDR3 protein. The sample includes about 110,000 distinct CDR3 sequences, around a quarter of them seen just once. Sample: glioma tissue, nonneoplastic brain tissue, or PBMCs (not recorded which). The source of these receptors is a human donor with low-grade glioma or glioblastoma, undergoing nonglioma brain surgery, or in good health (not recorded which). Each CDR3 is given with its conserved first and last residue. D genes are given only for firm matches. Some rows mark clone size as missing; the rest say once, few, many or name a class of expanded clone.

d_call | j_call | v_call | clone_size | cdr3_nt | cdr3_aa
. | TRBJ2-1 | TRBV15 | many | TGTGCCACCAGCTTGACTAGGGCCTCCTACAATGAGCAGTTCTTC | CATSLTRASYNEQFF
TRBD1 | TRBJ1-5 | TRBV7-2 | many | TGTGCCAGCAGCGCAGGGACAGCCCTAAATCAGCCCCAGCATTTT | CASSAGTALNQPQHF
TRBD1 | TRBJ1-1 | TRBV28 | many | TGTGCCAGCAGGGTGGGACAGTGGGAAGCTTTCTTT | CASRVGQWEAFF
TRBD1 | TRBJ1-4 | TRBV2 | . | TGTGCCAGCAGGACAGGGGACACAACTAATGAAAAACTGTTTTTT | CASRTGDTTNEKLFF
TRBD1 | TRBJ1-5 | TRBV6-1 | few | TGTGCCAGCAGCAAAGCCGGGACAGATAATCAGCCCCAGCATTTT | CASSKAGTDNQPQHF
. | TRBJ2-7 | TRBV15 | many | TGTGCCACCAGGGAAAGGCAGGACTCCTACGAGCAGTACTTC | CATRERQDSYEQYF
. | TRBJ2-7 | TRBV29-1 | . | TGCAGCGCGGAGTGGGGTAACTCCTACGAGCAGTACTTC | CSAEWGNSYEQYF
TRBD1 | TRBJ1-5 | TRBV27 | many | TGTGCCCGCCGGGACAGGACTAGTAACAATCAGCCCCAGCATTTT | CARRDRTSNNQPQHF
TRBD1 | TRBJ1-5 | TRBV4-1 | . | TGCGCCAGCAGCCAAGCTACAGGGGGCTGCAATCAGCCCCAGCATTTT | CASSQATGGCNQPQHF
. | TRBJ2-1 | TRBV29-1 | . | TGCAGCGTTGAGCCGAATCATGATGAGCAGTTCTTC | CSVEPNHDEQFF
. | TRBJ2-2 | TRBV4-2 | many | TGTGCCAGCAGCCAAGATCGGGGCGGGGAGCTGTTTTTT | CASSQDRGGELFF
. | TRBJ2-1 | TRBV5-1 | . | TGCGCCAGCAGCTTGGCAGTAGGAAACAATGAGCAGTTCTTC | CASSLAVGNNEQFF
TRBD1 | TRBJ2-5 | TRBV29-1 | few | TGCAGCGTGAGACAGGGGACCGAGACCCAGTACTTC | CSVRQGTETQYF
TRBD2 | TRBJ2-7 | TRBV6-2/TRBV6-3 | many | TGTGCCCCCAAGAGCGGGGGGCCCACCTACGAGCAGTACTTC | CAPKSGGPTYEQYF
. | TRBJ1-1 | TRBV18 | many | TGTGCCAGCTCACCCGGGGGCAGGTCGAACACTGAAGCTTTCTTT | CASSPGGRSNTEAFF
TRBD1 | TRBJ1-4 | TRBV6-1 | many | TGTGCCAGTAAACAGGGGGCGCGTGAAAAACTGTTTTTT | CASKQGAREKLFF
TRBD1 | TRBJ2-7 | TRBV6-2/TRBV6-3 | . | TGTGTTAGCATAGACCGACAGGGCCATCCCGAGCAGTACTTC | CVSIDRQGHPEQYF
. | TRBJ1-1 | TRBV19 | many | TGTGCCAGTAATAAAGATTGGGGTACTGAAGCTTTCTTT | CASNKDWGTEAFF
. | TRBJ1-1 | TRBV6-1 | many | TGTGCCAGCAGTTTGGAGGAACGCACTGAAGCTTTCTTT | CASSLEERTEAFF
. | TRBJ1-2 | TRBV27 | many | TGTGCCAGCAGTTCCACGCTTCACTATGGCTACACCTTC | CASSSTLHYGYTF
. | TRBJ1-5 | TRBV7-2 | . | TGTGCCAGCAGCCGGGCGGTTACCGCCGATCAGCCCCAGCATTTT | CASSRAVTADQPQHF
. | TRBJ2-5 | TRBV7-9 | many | TGTGCCAGCAGCCAGGGGCAGGCAGAGACCCAGTACTTC | CASSQGQAETQYF
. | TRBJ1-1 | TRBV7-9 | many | TGTGCCAGCAGCTTAGGCATAAGGGAAGCTTTCTTT | CASSLGIREAFF
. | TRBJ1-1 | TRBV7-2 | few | TGTGCCAGCAGCACCTCTGGGCGGGGGCCGAGGGTTGGTGGCACTGAAGCTTTCTTT | CASSTSGRGPRVGGTEAFF
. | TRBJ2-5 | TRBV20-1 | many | TGCAGTGCTACGGGCCGGGGAAACCAAGAGACCCAGTACTTC | CSATGRGNQETQYF
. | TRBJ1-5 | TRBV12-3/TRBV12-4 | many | TGTGCCAGCAGTTCAGGGAGATCAGCGGGCAATCAGCCCCAGCATTTT | CASSSGRSAGNQPQHF
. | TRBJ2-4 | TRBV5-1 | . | TGCGCCAGCAGCCCCGGGGGCCCGGGAAACATTCAGTACTTC | CASSPGGPGNIQYF
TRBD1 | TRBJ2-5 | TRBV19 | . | TGTGCCAGTAAGGGGACAGGGGGGTACGGACGAGAGACCCAGTACTTC | CASKGTGGYGRETQYF
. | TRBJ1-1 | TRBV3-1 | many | TGTGCCAGCAGACTCGGGACGGCCAACACTGAAGCTTTCTTT | CASRLGTANTEAFF
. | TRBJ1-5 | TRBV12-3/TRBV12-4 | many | TGTGCCAGCAGTTTGGGAGGGGGTGGAGGCAATCAGCCCCAGCATTTT | CASSLGGGGGNQPQHF
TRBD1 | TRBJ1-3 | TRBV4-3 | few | TGCGCCAGCAGCCAAATTTTACAGGGGGTATCTGGAAACACCATATATTTT | CASSQILQGVSGNTIYF
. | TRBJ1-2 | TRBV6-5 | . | TGCGCCAGCAGCCGCTCAGGGGAACAGAACGGCTACACCTTC | CASSRSGEQNGYTF
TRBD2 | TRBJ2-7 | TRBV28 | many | TGTGCCAGCACTCTAGCGGGGGTTTTCTACGAGCAGTACTTC | CASTLAGVFYEQYF
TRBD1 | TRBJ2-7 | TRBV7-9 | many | TGTGCCAGCAGCAACCTACAGGGGACCTACGAGCAGTACTTC | CASSNLQGTYEQYF
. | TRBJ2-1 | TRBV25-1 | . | TGTGCGAGCGGTCAGAGCCATGAGAAGTTCTTC | CASGQSHEKFF
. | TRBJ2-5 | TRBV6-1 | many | TGTGCCAGCAGTCACGGACCGCGCCAAGAGACCCAGTACTTC | CASSHGPRQETQYF
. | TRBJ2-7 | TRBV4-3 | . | TGCGCCAGCAGCCAAGAAGGTGATAGCGAGTACGAGCAGTACTTC | CASSQEGDSEYEQYF
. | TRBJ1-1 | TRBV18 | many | TGTGCCAGCTCACCCCGAGGACTACAGCCGAACACTGAAGCTTTCTTT | CASSPRGLQPNTEAFF
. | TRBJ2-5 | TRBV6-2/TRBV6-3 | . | TGTTCCATCAGTGAGGGGCCCCAAGAGACGCAGTACTTC | CSISEGPQETQYF
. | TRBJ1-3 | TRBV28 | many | TGTGCCAGCCGCCGAGGGGGAAACACCATATATTTT | CASRRGGNTIYF
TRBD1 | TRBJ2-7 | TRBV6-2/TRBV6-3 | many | TGTGCCAGCAGCCGACCGGGACAGCAATACTCCTACGAGCAGTACTTC | CASSRPGQQYSYEQYF
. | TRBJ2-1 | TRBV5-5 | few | TGTGCCAGCAGCTCAGAAGCGGAGACATACAATGAGCAGTTCTTC | CASSSEAETYNEQFF
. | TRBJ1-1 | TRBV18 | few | TGTGCCAGCTCCCACGGAGACAGAATGAGCACTGAAGCTTTCTTT | CASSHGDRMSTEAFF
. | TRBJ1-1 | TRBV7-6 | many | TGTGCCAGCAGTTACCCCCCAGAAGCTTTCTTT | CASSYPPEAFF
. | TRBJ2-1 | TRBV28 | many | TGTGCCAGCAGGGCCTGGGGTGGGAGCTCCTACAATGAGCAGTTCTTC | CASRAWGGSSYNEQFF
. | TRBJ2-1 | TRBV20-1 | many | TGCAGTGCGAGCTTCTACAATGAGCAGTTCTTC | CSASFYNEQFF
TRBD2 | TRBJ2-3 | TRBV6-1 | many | TGTGCCAGCAGGCTTCTAGCGGGGGGAACAGATACGCAGTATTTT | CASRLLAGGTDTQYF
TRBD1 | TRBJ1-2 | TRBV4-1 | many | TGCGCCAGCAGCCAGACCCGGGACAGGGACAGAAATGGCTACACCTTC | CASSQTRDRDRNGYTF
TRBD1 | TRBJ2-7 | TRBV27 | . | TGTGCCAGCAGTCCTAGACAGGGGGCCTACGAGCAGTACTTC | CASSPRQGAYEQYF
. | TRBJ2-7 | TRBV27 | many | TGTGCCAGCAGTCCTCTTGACGGGACGGTATACGAGCAGTACTTC | CASSPLDGTVYEQYF
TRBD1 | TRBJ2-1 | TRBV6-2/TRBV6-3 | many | TGTTCTAGTGCAGGGGGCCAGTTTAATGAGCATATCTTC | CSSAGGQFNEHIF